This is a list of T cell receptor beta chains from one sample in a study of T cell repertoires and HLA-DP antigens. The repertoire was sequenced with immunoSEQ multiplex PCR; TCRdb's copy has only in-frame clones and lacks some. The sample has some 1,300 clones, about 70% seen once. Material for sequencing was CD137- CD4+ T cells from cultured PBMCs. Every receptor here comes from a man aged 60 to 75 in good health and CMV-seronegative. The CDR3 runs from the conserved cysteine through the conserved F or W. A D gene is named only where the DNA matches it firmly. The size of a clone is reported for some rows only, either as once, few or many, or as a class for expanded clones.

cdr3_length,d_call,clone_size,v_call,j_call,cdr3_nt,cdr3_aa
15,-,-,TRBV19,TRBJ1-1,TGTGCCAGTAGTAGACTTCAGGGAGGTCGTACTGAAGCTTTCTTT,CASSRLQGGRTEAFF
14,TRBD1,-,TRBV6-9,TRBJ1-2,TGTGCCAGCCGCCCGCGGGGACAGGGATTTGGCTACACCTTC,CASRPRGQGFGYTF
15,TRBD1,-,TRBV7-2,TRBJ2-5,TGTGCCAGCAGCTTAGAGGACAGGGGTTTCGAGACCCAGTACTTC,CASSLEDRGFETQYF
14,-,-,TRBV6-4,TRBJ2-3,TGTGCCAGCAGGTGGGGGGTAAGCACAGATACGCAGTATTTT,CASRWGVSTDTQYF
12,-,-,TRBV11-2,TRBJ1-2,TGTGCCAGCAGCTTAGAGATAAGCGGCTACACCTTC,CASSLEISGYTF
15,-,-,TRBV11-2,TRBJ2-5,TGTGCCAGCAGCTTAGTTGGTCACCTCCAAGAGACCCAGTACTTC,CASSLVGHLQETQYF
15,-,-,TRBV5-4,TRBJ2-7,TGTGCCAGCAGCTTGGAAACAGGCAGCTCCTACGAGCAGTACTTC,CASSLETGSSYEQYF
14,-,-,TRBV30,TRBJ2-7,TGTGCCTGGAGTGTTGGGCTAGCGACGGGTGAGCAGTACTTC,CAWSVGLATGEQYF
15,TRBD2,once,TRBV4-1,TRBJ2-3,TGCGCCAGCACCCCGACTAGCGGGGTCGTAGATACGCAGTATTTT,CASTPTSGVVDTQYF
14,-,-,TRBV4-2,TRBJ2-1,TGTGCCAGCAGCCAAGTTGGCGAGCGGAATGAGCAGTTCTTC,CASSQVGERNEQFF
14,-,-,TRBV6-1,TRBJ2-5,TGTGCCAGCAGTCTGACACTAAGCCAAGAGACCCAGTACTTC,CASSLTLSQETQYF
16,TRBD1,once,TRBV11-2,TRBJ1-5,TGTGCCAGCAGCGCCCATGCGGGACAGGGTCAAGGGCCCCAGCATTTT,CASSAHAGQGQGPQHF
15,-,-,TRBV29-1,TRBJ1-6,TGCAGCGTTGAGCCGGGTCCTTACTATTATTCACCCCTCCACTTT,CSVEPGPYYYSPLHF
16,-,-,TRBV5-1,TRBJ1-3,TGCGCCAGCAGCTTGGAAGGGACCTACTCTGGAAACACCATATATTTT,CASSLEGTYSGNTIYF
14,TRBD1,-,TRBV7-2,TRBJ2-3,TGTGCCAGCAGCTCCGGACAGGGAACAGATACGCAGTATTTT,CASSSGQGTDTQYF
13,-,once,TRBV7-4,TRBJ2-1,TGTGCCAGCAGCTCTCGGACTGATAATGAGCAGTTCTTC,CASSSRTDNEQFF
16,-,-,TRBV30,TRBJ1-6,TGTGCCTGGAGCAACCCACAGGGTTCCTATAATTCACCCCTCCACTTT,CAWSNPQGSYNSPLHF
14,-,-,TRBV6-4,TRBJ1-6,TGTGCCAGCAGGGGGCTTGGGACGAATTCACCCCTCCACTTT,CASRGLGTNSPLHF
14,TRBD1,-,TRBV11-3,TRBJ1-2,TGTGCCAGCAGCTTAGACGGGACAGGGCGCGGCTACACCTTC,CASSLDGTGRGYTF
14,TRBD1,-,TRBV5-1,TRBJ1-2,TGCGCCAGCAGCTTGGCGGGACAGAACTATGGCTACACCTTC,CASSLAGQNYGYTF
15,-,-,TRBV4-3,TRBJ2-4,TGCGCCAGCAGCCAAGATGGGGCCAGTGAAAACATTCAGTACTTC,CASSQDGASENIQYF
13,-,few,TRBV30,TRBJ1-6,TGTGCCTGGAGCCAGGGTAATAATTCACCCCTCCACTTT,CAWSQGNNSPLHF
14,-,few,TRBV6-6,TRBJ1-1,TGTGCCAGCACCCTGGGCGGGTTGAACACTGAAGCTTTCTTT,CASTLGGLNTEAFF
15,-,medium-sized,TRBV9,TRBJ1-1,TGTGCCAGCAGCGTAGATTCGGGTCAGGGCACTGAAGCTTTCTTT,CASSVDSGQGTEAFF
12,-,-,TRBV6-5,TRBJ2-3,TGTGCCAGCAGTCGACAAGGGGATACGCAGTATTTT,CASSRQGDTQYF
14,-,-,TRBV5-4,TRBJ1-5,TGTGCCAGCAGCGTGAGCGGTTACAATCAGCCCCAGCATTTT,CASSVSGYNQPQHF
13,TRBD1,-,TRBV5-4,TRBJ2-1,TGTGCCACAAGGACAGGGGTTGATAATGAGCAGTTCTTC,CATRTGVDNEQFF
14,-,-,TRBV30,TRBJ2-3,TGTGCCTGGAGTCGAGCGGGCCCCACAGATACGCAGTATTTT,CAWSRAGPTDTQYF
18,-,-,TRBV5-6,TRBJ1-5,-,CASTSWDRGRSAISPSIF
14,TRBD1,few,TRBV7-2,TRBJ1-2,TGTGCCAGCAGCGTAGGACAGGGCTACTATGGCTACACCTTC,CASSVGQGYYGYTF
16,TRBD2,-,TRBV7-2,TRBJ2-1,TGTGCCAGCAGCCCTGCGTCCGCGGGAGGCTACAATGAGCAGTTCTTC,CASSPASAGGYNEQFF
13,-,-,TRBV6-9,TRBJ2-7,TGTGCCAGCAGGCGAAGGGTCGGCCACGAGCAGTACTTC,CASRRRVGHEQYF
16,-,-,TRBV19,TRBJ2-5,TGTGCCAGTAGCATGGGGGTGGGGGCTATTGGAGAGACCCAGTACTTC,CASSMGVGAIGETQYF